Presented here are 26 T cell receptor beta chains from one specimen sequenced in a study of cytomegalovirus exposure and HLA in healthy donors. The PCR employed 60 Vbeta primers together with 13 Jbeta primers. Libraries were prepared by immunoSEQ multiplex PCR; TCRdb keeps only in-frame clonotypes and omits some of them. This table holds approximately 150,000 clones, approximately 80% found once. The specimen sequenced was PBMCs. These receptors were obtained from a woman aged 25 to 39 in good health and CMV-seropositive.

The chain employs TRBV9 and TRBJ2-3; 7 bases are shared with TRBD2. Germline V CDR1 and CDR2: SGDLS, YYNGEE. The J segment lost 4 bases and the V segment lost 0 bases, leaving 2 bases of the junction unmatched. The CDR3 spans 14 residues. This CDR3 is CASSVDAGADTQYF. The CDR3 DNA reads TGTGCCAGCAGCGTAGACGCGGGGGCAGATACGCAGTATTTT.

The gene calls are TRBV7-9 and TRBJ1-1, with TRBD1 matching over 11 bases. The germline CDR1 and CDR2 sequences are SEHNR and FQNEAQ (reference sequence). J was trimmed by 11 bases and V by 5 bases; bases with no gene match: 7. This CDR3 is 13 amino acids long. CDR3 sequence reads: CASSGTGGDWAFF. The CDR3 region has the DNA TGTGCCAGCAGCGGGACAGGGGGGGATTGGGCTTTCTTT. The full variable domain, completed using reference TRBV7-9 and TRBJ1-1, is DTGVSQNPRHKITKRGQNVTFRCDPISEHNRLYWYRQTLGQGPEFLTYFQNEAQLEKSRLLSDRFSAERPKGSFSTLEIQRTEQGDSAMYLCASSGTGGDWAFFGQGTRLTVV.

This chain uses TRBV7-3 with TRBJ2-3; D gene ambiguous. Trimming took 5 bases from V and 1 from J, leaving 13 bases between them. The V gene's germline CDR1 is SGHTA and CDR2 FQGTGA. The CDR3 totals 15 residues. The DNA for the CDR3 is TGTGCCAGCAGCCCCTGGGTGGCGGGCACAGATACGCAGTATTTT. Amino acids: CASSPWVAGTDTQYF.

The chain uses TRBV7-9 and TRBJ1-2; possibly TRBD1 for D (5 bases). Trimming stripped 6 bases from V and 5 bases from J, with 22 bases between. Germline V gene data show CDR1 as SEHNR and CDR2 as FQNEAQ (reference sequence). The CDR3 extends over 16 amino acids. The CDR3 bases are TGTGCCAGCAGTGAACGAGAGGTGGGACTGACATATGGCTACACCTTC. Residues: CASSEREVGLTYGYTF.

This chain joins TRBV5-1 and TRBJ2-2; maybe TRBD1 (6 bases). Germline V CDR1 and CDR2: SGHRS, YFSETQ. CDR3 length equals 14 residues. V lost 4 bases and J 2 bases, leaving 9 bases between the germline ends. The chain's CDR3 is CASSTDSNTGELFF. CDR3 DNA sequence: TGCGCCAGCAGCACGGACAGTAACACCGGGGAGCTGTTTTTT.

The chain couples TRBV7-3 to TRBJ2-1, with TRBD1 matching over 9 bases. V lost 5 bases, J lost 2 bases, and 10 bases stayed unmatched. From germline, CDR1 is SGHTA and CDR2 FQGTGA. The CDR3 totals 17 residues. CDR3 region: CASSRSGGTGTYNEQFF. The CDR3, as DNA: TGTGCCAGCAGCCGGTCCGGCGGGACAGGGACCTACAATGAGCAGTTCTTC.

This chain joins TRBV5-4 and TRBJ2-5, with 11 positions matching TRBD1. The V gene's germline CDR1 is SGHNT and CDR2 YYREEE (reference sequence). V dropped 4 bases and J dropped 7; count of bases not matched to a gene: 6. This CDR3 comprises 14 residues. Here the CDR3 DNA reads TGTGCCAGCAGCGCGGACAGGGGGCGAGGGACCCAGTACTTC. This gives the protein CASSADRGRGTQYF.

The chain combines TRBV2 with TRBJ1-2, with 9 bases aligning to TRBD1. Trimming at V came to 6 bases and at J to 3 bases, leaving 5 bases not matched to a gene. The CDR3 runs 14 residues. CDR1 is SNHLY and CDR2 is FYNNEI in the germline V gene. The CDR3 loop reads CASRGTGFHYGYTF. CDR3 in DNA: TGTGCCAGCAGGGGGACAGGGTTCCACTATGGCTACACCTTC. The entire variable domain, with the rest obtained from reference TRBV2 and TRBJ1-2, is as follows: EPEVTQTPSHQVTQMGQEVILRCVPISNHLYFYWYRQILGQKVEFLVSFYNNEISEKSEIFDDQFSVERPDGSNFTLKIRSTKLEDSAMYFCASRGTGFHYGYTFGSGTRLTVV.

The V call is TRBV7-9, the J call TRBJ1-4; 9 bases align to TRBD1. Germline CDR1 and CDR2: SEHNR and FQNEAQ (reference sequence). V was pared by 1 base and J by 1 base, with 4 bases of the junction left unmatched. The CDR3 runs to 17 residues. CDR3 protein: CASSLGTGVGTNEKLFF. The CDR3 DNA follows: TGTGCCAGCAGCTTAGGGACAGGGGTTGGAACTAATGAAAAACTGTTTTTT.

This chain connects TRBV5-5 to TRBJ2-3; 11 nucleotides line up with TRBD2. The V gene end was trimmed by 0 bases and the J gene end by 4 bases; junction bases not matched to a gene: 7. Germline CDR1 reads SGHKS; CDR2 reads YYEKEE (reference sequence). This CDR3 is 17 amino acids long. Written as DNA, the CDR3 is TGTGCCAGCAGCTTGGGTATAGCGGGGGGGCCAGCAGATACGCAGTATTTT. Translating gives CASSLGIAGGPADTQYF. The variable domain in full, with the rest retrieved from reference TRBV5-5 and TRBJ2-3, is DAGVTQSPTHLIKTRGQQVTLRCSPISGHKSVSWYQQVLGQGPQFIFQYYEKEERGRGNFPDRFSARQFPNYSSELNVNALLLGDSALYLCASSLGIAGGPADTQYFGPGTRLTVL.

The DNA for the CDR3 is TGTGCCAGCAGCTTCAGTCTGAACACTGAAGCTTTCTTT. Encoded protein: CASSFSLNTEAFF. The V and J genes are TRBV11-3 and TRBJ1-1; D not certain. The CDR3 runs to 13 residues. Germline loops: CDR1 SGHNT, CDR2 YENEEA. Trimming cost V 3 bases and J 0 bases, with 5 bases left between them.

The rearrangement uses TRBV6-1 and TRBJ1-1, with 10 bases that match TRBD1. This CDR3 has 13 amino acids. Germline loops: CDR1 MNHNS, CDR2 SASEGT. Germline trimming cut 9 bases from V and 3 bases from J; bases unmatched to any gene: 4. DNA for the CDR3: TGTGCCAGTGACAGGGGGCAAGACACTGAAGCTTTCTTT. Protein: CASDRGQDTEAFF.

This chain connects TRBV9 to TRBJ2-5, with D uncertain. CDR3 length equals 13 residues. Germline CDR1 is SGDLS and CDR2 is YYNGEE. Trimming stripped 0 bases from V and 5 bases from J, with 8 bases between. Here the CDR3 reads CASSVDTGETQYF. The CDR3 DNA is TGTGCCAGCAGCGTAGATACTGGTGAGACCCAGTACTTC.

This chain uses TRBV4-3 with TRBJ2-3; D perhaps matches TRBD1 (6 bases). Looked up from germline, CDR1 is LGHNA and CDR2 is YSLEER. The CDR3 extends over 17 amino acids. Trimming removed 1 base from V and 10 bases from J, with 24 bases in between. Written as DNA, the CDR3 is TGCGCCAGCAGCCAAGCCTTCAGTGGGGGCTCATCTAAAGCGCAGTATTTT. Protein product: CASSQAFSGGSSKAQYF.

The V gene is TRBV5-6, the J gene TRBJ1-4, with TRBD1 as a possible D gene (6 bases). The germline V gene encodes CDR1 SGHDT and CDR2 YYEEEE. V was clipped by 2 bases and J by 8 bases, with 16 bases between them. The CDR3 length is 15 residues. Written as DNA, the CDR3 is TGTGCCAGCAGCTTTCGGGACAAAGGCGGCGAAAAACTGTTTTTT. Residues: CASSFRDKGGEKLFF.

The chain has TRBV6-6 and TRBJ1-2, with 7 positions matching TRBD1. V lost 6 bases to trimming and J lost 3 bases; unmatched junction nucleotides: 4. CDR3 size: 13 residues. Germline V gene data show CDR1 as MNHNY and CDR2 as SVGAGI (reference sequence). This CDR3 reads CASRKTGDYGYTF. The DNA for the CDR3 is TGTGCCAGCAGAAAAACAGGGGACTATGGCTACACCTTC.

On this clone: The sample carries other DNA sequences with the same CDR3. CDR3 sequence: CASSSSTDTQYF. The DNA for the CDR3 is TGTGCCAGCAGCTCTAGCACAGATACGCAGTATTTT. J is TRBJ2-3 and V is TRBV7-2; unclear D gene. Germline V lookup: CDR1 SGHTA, CDR2 FQGNSA. The CDR3 sequence is 12 residues long. V shed 4 bases and J shed 0 bases, with 2 bases lying between them.

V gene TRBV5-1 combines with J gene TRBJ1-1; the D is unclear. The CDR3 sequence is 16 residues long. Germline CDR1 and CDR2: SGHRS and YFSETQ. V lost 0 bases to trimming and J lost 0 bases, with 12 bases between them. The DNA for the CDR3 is TGCGCCAGCAGCTTGGGGGCCGAGTTTTTGAACACTGAAGCTTTCTTT. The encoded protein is CASSLGAEFLNTEAFF.

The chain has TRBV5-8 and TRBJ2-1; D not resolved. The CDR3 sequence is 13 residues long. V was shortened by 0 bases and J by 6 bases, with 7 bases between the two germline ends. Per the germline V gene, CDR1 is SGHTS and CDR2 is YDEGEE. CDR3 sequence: CASSLVPGNEQFF. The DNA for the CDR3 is TGTGCCAGCAGCTTGGTCCCGGGCAATGAGCAGTTCTTC. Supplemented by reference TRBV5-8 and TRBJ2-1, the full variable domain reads EAGVTQSPTHLIKTRGQQATLRCSPISGHTSVYWYQQALGLGLQFLLWYDEGEERNRGNFPPRFSGRQFPNYSSELNVNALELEDSALYLCASSLVPGNEQFFGPGTRLTVL.

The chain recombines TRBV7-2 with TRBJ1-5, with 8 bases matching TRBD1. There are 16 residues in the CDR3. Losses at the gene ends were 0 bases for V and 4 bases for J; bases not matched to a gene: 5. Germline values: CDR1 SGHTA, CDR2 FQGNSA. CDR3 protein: CASSLAHGQGNQPQHF. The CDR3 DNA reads TGTGCCAGCAGCTTAGCGCATGGACAGGGTAATCAGCCCCAGCATTTT.

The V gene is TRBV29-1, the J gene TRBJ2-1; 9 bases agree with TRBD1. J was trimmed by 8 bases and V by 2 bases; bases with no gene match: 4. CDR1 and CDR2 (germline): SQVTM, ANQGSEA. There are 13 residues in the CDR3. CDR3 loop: CSVERDRVDEQFF. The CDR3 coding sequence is TGCAGCGTTGAACGGGACAGGGTTGATGAGCAGTTCTTC.

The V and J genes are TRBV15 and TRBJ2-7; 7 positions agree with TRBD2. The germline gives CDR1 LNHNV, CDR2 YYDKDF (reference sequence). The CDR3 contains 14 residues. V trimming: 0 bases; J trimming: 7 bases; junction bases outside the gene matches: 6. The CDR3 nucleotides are TGTGCCACCAGCAGAGATCGGGCAGCGGGGGAGCAGTACTTC. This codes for CATSRDRAAGEQYF.

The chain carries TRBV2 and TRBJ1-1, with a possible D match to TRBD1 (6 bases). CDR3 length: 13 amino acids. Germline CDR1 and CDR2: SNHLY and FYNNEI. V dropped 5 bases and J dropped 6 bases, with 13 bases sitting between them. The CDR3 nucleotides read TGTGCCAGCAGTCCACAGGGATTAGCTGAAGCTTTCTTT. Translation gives CASSPQGLAEAFF.

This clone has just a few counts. The CDR3 nucleotides read TGTGCCAGCAGCTTTCGGGGGGGCAGTTTTTCCTCACCCCTCCACTTT. It translates to CASSFRGGSFSSPLHF. V usage is TRBV7-2 and J usage is TRBJ1-6; weak D call: TRBD1 (6 bases). Trimming took off 3 bases at V and 10 bases at J, with 19 bases between the two ends. This CDR3 region has 16 residues. In germline, CDR1 is SGHTA, CDR2 FQGNSA.

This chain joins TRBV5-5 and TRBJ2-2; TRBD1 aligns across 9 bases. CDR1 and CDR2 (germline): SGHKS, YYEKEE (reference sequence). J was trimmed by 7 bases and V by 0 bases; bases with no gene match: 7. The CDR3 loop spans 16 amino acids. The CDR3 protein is CASSLDRGRFGGELFF. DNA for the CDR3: TGTGCCAGCAGCTTGGACAGGGGGCGCTTTGGCGGGGAGCTGTTTTTT.

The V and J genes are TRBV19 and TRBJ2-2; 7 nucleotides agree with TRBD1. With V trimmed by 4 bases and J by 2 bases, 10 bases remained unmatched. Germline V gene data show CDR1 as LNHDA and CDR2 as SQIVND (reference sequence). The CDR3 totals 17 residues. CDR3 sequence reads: CASSSYRGRTNTGELFF. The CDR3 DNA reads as TGTGCCAGTAGTAGCTACAGGGGACGGACAAACACCGGGGAGCTGTTTTTT.